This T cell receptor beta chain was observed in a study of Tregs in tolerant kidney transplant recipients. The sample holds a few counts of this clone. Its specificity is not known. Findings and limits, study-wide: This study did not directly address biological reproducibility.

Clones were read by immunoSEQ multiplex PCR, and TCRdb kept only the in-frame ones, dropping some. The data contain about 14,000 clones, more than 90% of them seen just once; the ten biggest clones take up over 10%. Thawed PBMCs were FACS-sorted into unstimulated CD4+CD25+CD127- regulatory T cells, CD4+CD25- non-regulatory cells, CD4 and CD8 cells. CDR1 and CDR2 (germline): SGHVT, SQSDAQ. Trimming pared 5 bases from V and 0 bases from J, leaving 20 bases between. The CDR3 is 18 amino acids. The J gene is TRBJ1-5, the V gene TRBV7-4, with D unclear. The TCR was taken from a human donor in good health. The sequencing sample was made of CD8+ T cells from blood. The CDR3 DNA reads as TGTGCCAGCAGCCGCCCCTTTGGGCAGACTACTAGCAATCAGCCCCAGCATTTT. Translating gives CASSRPFGQTTSNQPQHF.